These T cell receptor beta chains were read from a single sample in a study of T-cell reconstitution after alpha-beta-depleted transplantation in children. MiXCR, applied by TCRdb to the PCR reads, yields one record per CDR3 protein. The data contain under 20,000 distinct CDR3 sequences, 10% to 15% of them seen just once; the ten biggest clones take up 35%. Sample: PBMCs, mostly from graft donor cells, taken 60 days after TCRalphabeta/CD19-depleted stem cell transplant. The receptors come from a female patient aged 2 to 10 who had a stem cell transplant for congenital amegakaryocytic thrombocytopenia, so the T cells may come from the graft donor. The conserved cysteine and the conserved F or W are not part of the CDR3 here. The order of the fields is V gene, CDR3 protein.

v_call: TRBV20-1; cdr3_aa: SARDRWRVKTDTQY
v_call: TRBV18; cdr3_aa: ASSPTAQETQY
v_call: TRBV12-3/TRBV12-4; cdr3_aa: ASSFWAGTFNGYT
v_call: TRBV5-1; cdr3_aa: ASSLWMDQPQH
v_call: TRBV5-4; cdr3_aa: ASSRTGTENTGELF
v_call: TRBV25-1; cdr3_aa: ASSAGLAMDQY
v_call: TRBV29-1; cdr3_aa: SVLSGSTYEQY
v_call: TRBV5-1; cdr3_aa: ASSLGLAGVGEQF
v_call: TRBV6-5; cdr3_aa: ASSYEAGKSKYNEQF
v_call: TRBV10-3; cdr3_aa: AISGDSSRTEAF
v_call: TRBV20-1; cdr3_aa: SAREVLVTETQY
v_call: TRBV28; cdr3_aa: ASSLSWRGSYEQY
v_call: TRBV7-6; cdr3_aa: ASSLARTGGDRGADTQY
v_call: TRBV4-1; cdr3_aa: ASSRLTFTPRVSSGELF
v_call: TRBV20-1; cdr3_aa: SASGRATYEQY
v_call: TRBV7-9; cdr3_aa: ASSPNLVTTEQY
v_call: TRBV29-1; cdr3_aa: SVVNGHSPYGYT
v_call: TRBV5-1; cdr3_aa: ASRPLAGIGSDEQF
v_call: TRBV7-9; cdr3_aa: ASSPEWDNEQF
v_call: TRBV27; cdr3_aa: ASSRGLAGHNEQF
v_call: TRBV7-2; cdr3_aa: ASSLLAGGVYNEQF
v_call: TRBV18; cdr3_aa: ASSPVPAYNEQF
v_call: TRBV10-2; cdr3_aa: ASSEDLAKNIQY
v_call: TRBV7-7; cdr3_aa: ASSSGLAGVDEQF
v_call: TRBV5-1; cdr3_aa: ASSRATSTDTQY
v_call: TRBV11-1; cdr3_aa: ASSLEGLANEQF
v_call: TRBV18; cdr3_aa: ASSHTNLLVGELF
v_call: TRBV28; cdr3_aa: ASRGRGRTEAF
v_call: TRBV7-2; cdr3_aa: ASSPGPNEKLF
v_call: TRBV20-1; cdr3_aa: SARAAEGPLH
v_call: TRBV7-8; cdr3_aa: ASSLKGLVEETQY
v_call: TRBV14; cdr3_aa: ASSQDPGHSYEQY
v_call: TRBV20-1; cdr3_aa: SAGGGTSGRPDTQY
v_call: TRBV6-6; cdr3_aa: ASRPDSGSTDTQY
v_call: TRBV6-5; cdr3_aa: ASSSSNTDEQF
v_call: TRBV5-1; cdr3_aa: ASSRTGAGELF
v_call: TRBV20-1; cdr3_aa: SAPKGLEDAVRFTDTQY
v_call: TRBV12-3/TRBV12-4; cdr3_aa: ASSFVNTQY
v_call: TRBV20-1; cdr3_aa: SARASGTYNEQF
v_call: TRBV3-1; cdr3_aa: ASGRQGRSDTQY
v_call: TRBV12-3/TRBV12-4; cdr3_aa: ASSLIAGGPYNEQF
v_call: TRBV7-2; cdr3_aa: ASSWTGGTGELF
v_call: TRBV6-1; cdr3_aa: ASSPGQGYNEQF
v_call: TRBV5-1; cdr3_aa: ASSLYPTTGDHEQF
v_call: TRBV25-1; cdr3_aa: ASATGYEQY
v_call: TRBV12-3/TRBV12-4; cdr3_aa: ASSPGLAGSNEQF
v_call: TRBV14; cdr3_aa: ASSQDSRVMNTEAF
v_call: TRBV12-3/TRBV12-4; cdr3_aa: ASSLGLAAYNEQF
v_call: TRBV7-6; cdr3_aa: ASSWGTNNEQF
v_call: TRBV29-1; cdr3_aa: SAETSGIGDEQF
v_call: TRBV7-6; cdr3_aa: ASSFLRSQETQY
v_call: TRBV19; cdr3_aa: ATTDLETQY
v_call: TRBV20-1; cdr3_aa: RPRGAQY
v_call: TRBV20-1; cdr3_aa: SASGRDEQF
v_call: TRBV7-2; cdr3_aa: ASSLDSGRVRETQY
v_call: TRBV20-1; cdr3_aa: SATGQSTDTQY
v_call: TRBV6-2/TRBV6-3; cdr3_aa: ASSYDGRAEDTQY
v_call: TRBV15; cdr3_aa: ATSRTLVPYEQY